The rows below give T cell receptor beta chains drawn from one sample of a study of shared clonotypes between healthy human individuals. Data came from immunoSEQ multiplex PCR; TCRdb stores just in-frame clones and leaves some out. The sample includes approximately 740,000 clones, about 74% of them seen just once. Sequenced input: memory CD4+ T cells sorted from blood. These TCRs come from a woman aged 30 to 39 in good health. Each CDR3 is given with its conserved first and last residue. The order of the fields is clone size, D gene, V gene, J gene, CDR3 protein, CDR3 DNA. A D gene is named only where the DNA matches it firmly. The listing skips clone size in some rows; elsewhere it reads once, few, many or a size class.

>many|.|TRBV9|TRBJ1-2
CASSVDADSGYTF
TGTGCCAGCAGCGTAGATGCGGACTCGGGCTACACCTTC
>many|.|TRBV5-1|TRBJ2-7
CASSPGRQVTYEQYF
TGCGCCAGCAGCCCGGGAAGACAGGTAACCTACGAGCAGTACTTC
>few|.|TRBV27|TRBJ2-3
CASSFKGVTDTQYF
TGTGCCAGCAGTTTTAAGGGGGTAACAGATACGCAGTATTTT
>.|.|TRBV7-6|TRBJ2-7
CASSPGTRSGEQYF
TGTGCCAGCAGCCCGGGGACTCGGAGTGGGGAGCAGTACTTC
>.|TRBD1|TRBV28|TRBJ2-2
CASSYDRVGTGELFF
TGTGCCAGCAGTTATGACAGGGTGGGCACCGGGGAGCTGTTTTTT
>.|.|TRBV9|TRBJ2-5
CASSAGLVTQETQYF
TGTGCCAGCAGCGCGGGCCTAGTCACCCAAGAGACCCAGTACTTC
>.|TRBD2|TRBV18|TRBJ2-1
CASFTGTSGNYNEQFF
TGTGCCAGCTTCACCGGGACTAGCGGTAACTACAATGAGCAGTTCTTC
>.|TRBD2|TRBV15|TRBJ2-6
CATSGGRSGANVLTF
TGTGCCACCAGCGGCGGGAGATCTGGGGCCAACGTCCTGACTTTC
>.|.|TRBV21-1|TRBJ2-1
CASSKGGGRGDNEQFF
TGTGCCAGCAGCAAAGGTGGTGGGAGAGGGGACAATGAGCAGTTCTTC
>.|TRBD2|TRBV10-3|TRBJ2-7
CAISGTSQDEQYF
TGTGCCATCAGCGGGACTAGCCAGGACGAGCAGTACTTC
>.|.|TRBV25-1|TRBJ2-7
CASSGSSFEQYF
TGTGCCAGCAGTGGATCAAGTTTCGAGCAGTACTTC
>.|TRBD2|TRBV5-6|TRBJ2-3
CASSLRTLRGTDTQYF
TGTGCCAGCAGCTTGAGGACGTTGCGGGGGACAGATACGCAGTATTTT
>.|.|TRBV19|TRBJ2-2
CASSLPGGFLAGELFF
TGTGCCAGTAGTCTGCCCGGTGGTTTCCTGGCCGGGGAGCTGTTTTTT
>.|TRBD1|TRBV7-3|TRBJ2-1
CASSRSGQGALNEQFF
TGTGCCAGCAGCAGATCGGGACAGGGGGCTCTGAATGAGCAGTTCTTC
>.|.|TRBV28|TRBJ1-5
CASSLDPHQPQHF
TGTGCCAGCAGTTTAGACCCACATCAGCCCCAGCATTTT
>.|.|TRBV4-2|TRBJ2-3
CASSLIGTDTQYF
TGTGCCAGCAGCCTAATAGGGACAGATACGCAGTATTTT
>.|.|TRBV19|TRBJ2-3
CASSRVAGVTDTQYF
TGTGCCAGTAGTCGGGTAGCCGGGGTCACAGATACGCAGTATTTT
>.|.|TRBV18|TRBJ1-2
CASSPPTGGAYGYTF
TGTGCCAGCTCACCACCGACCGGGGGCGCCTATGGCTACACCTTC
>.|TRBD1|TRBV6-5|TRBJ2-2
CASQRTGNTGELFF
TGTGCCAGCCAACGGACAGGGAACACCGGGGAGCTGTTTTTT
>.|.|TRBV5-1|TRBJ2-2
CASSLDRPSAGELFF
TGCGCCAGCAGCTTGGATAGGCCCTCTGCCGGGGAGCTGTTTTTT
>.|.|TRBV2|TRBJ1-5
CASSERSGNQPQHF
TGTGCCAGCAGTGAAAGGAGTGGCAATCAGCCCCAGCATTTT
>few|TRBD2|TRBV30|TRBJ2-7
CAWSGPGLAGGHEQYF
TGTGCCTGGAGCGGGCCGGGACTAGCGGGAGGGCACGAGCAGTACTTC
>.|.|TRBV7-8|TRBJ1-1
CASTPRRHFNTEAFF
TGTGCCAGCACCCCGCGACGACACTTCAACACTGAAGCTTTCTTT
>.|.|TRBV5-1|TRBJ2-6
CASFAGPSGANVLTF
TGCGCCAGCTTTGCTGGGCCCTCTGGGGCCAACGTCCTGACTTTC
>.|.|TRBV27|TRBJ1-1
CASSLLGGYTEAFF
TGTGCCAGCAGTTTATTGGGAGGTTACACCGAAGCTTTCTTT
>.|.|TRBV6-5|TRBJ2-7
CASGTLYEQYF
TGTGCCAGTGGGACTCTTTACGAGCAGTACTTC
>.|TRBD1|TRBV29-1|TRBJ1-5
CSVATGGSNQPQHF
TGCAGCGTTGCTACAGGGGGCAGCAATCAGCCCCAGCATTTT
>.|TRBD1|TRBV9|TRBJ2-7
CASSVESGGAYEQYF
TGTGCCAGCAGCGTAGAGTCAGGGGGCGCGTACGAGCAGTACTTC
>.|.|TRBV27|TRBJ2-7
CASSLGAEPYEQYF
TGTGCCAGCAGTTTAGGAGCAGAACCCTACGAGCAGTACTTC
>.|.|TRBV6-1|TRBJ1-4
CAIHKDSYNEKLFF
TGTGCCATACATAAGGACAGTTATAATGAAAAACTGTTTTTT
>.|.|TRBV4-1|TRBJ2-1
CASSQEDLKYNEQFF
TGCGCCAGCAGCCAAGAAGATTTGAAGTACAATGAGCAGTTCTTC
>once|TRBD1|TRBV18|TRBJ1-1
CASSPEGASTEAFF
TGTGCCAGCTCACCAGAGGGGGCTAGCACTGAAGCTTTCTTT
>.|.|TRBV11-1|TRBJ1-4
CASSPRAQRNEKLFF
TGTGCCAGCAGCCCTCGGGCACAGAGGAATGAAAAACTGTTTTTT
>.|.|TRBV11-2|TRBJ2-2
CASSMDRLRVGELFF
TGTGCCAGCAGCATGGACAGACTCCGAGTCGGGGAGCTGTTTTTT
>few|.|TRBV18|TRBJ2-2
CASSQDRTTGELFF
TGTGCCAGCTCACAGGACCGTACCACCGGGGAGCTGTTTTTT
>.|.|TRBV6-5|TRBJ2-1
CASSLIASVNEQFF
TGTGCCAGCAGTTTGATAGCTTCCGTCAATGAGCAGTTCTTC
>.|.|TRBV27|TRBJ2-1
CASSSIQQASYNEQFF
TGTGCCAGCAGTTCAATCCAGCAGGCCTCCTACAATGAGCAGTTCTTC
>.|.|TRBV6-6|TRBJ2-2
CASSYSFRGELFF
TGTGCCAGCAGTTACTCGTTTCGCGGGGAGCTGTTTTTT
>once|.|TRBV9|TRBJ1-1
CASSVREDTEAFF
TGTGCCAGCAGCGTCCGGGAGGACACTGAAGCTTTCTTT
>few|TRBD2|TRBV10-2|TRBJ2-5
CASSVLAGETQYF
TGCGCCAGCAGTGTATTAGCGGGAGAGACCCAGTACTTC
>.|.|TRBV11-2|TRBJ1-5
CASSSNGRTNQPQHF
TGTGCCAGCAGCTCCAATGGACGGACAAATCAGCCCCAGCATTTT
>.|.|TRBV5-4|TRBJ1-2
CASSLLQSNYGYTF
TGTGCCAGCAGCTTGTTACAGTCTAACTATGGCTACACCTTC